One TCR beta chain is described in this entry. Its target is not known. The PCR had 60 Vbeta and 13 Jbeta primers. Repertoires were generated with immunoSEQ multiplex PCR, while TCRdb's copy carries only in-frame clones and drops some. The sample has some 140,000 clones; 80% are singletons. Whereas donors were nominally healthy upon sampling, unrecorded immune exposures were probable. The sample comes from a study of cytomegalovirus exposure and HLA in healthy donors. The V segment lost 4 bases and the J segment 4 bases; nucleotides outside the gene matches: 8. Looked up from germline, CDR1 is SGHRS and CDR2 is YFSETQ. The CDR3 sequence is 15 residues long. Study-wide results and limits: In a later analysis, a missense DCLRE1C variant was linked to TCR beta V- and J-gene trimming. TCR beta V segments were, for the most part, productive about 87% or about 30% of the time in an earlier analysis. Later analysis identified several of the most significant clusters that appeared linked to common viral pathogens.

The TCR sequence derives from a man aged 30-40 years in good health and CMV-seronegative. The rearrangement links TRBV5-1 to TRBJ1-1, with TRBD1 matching over 9 bases. Sequenced: PBMCs. The CDR3 region has the DNA TGCGCCAGCAGCCTGGTCACAGGGGGCGGCACTGAAGCTTTCTTT. Translated, it gives CASSLVTGGGTEAFF.